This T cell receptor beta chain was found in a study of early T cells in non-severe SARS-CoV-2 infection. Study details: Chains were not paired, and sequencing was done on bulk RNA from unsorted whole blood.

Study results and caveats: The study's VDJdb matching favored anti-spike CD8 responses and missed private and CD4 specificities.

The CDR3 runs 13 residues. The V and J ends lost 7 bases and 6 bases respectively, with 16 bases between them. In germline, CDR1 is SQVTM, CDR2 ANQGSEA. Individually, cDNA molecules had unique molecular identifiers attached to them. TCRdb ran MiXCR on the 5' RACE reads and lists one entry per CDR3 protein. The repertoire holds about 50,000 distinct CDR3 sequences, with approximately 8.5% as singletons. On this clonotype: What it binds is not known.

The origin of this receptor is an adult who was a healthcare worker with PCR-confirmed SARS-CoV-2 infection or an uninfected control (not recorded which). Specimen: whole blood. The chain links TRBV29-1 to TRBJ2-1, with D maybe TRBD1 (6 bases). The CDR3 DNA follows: TGCAGCGCCCCTGGGGAAGGGGGCAATGAGCAGTTCTTC. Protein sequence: CSAPGEGGNEQFF.